One and the same sample provided the 2 T cell receptor beta chains below, sequenced in a study of cytomegalovirus exposure and HLA in healthy donors. The PCR contained 60 Vbeta and 13 Jbeta primers. Repertoires were generated with immunoSEQ multiplex PCR, while TCRdb's copy carries only in-frame clones and drops some. The data hold some 190,000 clones, with about three quarters observed a single time. Sequences were obtained from PBMCs. The receptors originated from a man aged 18 to 30 in good health and CMV-seronegative.

This clone was observed a single time. CDR3 DNA: TGCAGCCTCGGATTCGGGACAGGGGGAGAGACCCAGTACTTC. Protein: CSLGFGTGGETQYF. The chain combines TRBV29-1 with TRBJ2-5; 11 bases fit TRBD1. Germline V gene lookup returns CDR1 SQVTM and CDR2 ANQGSEA. The J segment lost 4 bases and the V segment lost 8 bases, leaving 9 bases of the junction unmatched. The CDR3 sequence is 14 residues long.

The J gene is TRBJ2-1, the V gene TRBV11-2; a weak D match, TRBD2 (7 bases). V was cut by 3 bases and J by 1 base, with 10 bases left in between. Germline CDR1 SGHAT, CDR2 FQNNGV. The CDR3 contains 15 residues. CDR3 amino acids: CASSFEGGSYNEQFF. The CDR3 DNA follows: TGTGCCAGCAGCTTTGAGGGGGGGTCCTACAATGAGCAGTTCTTC.